This T cell receptor (beta chain) was observed in a study of blood T cell repertoires in COVID-19. This clone appeared once. Profiling relied on immunoSEQ multiplex PCR, and the TCRdb table lists in-frame clones only, not all of them. The sample has roughly 220,000 clones, roughly four fifths seen once; the top ten hold approximately 3%. V dropped 3 bases and J dropped 2 bases, with 15 bases sitting between them. Germline loops: CDR1 SGDLS, CDR2 YYNGEE. This CDR3 is built from 15 residues. This clonotype originated in a woman aged 25 to 39 who had recovered from COVID-19. The chain joins TRBV9 to TRBJ2-7; D might be TRBD2 (6 bases). The material sequenced was peripheral blood. The CDR3 DNA is TGTGCCAGCAGCGGGACGGGAGCGGGCACCTACGAGCAGTACTTC. It translates to CASSGTGAGTYEQYF.